Given below is one T cell receptor (beta chain) in context. Its target is not known. Next came a second PCR, run for roughly 6 to 11 cycles, which used a sample-barcoded 5' primer along with a J-beta primer mix. Each cDNA was tagged by a template-switch adaptor containing 12 random nucleotides. TCRdb processed the 5' RACE reads anew with MiXCR; each CDR3 protein has one entry. The profile shows roughly 1,300,000 distinct CDR3 sequences, approximately 59% of them singletons. These data belong to a study of blood T cells in healthy people across ages. Study as a whole: For every two T cells, template switching captured about one barcoded beta molecule.

Study results and limitations: A strong correlation was found between TCR beta diversity and the percentage of naive T cells. Compared with aged donors, long-lived donors showed fewer expanded clones, suggesting selection.

The CDR3 contains 15 residues. Deletions cut 5 bases from V and 7 bases from J, with 18 bases between. Germline V lookup: CDR1 MNHNY, CDR2 SVGAGI (reference sequence). This receptor was taken from a man between 18 and 35 years old in good health. V and J are TRBV6-6 and TRBJ2-1; no definite D call. The material sequenced was blood. The CDR3 sequence is CASSRSTTPANEQFF. The CDR3 DNA is TGTGCCAGCAGTCGGTCGACAACTCCCGCAAATGAGCAGTTCTTC.